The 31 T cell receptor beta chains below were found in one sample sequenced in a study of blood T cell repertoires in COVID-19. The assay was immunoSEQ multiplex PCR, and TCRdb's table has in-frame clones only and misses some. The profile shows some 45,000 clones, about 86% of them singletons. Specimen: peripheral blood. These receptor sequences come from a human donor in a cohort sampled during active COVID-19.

The DNA of the CDR3 is TGTGCCTGGAGTGCAGGGTACGAGCAGTACTTC. This codes for CAWSAGYEQYF. The chain links TRBV30 to TRBJ2-7; tentative D call: TRBD1 (5 bases). The V and J ends lost 1 base and 4 bases respectively, with 5 bases between them. The CDR3 is made up of 11 amino acids. Germline loops: CDR1 GTSNPN, CDR2 SVGIG (reference sequence).

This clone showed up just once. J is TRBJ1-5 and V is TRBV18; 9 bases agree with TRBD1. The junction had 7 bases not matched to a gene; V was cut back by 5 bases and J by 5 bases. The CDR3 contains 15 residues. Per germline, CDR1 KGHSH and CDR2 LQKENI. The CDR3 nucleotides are TGTGCCAGCTCAACCGGGACAGGGACGTATCAGCCCCAGCATTTT. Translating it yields CASSTGTGTYQPQHF.

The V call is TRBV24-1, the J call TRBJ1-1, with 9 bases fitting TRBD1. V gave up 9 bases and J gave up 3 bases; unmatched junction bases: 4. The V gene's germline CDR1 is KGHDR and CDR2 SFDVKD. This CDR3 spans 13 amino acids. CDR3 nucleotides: TGTGCCACCTGGACAGGGGACCACACTGAAGCTTTCTTT. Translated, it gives CATWTGDHTEAFF.

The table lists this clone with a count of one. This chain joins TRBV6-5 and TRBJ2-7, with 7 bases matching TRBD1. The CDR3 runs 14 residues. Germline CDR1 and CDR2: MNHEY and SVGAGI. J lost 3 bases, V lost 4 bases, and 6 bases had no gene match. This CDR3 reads CASSLDRVRYEQYF. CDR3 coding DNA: TGTGCCAGCAGTTTAGACAGGGTACGCTACGAGCAGTACTTC.

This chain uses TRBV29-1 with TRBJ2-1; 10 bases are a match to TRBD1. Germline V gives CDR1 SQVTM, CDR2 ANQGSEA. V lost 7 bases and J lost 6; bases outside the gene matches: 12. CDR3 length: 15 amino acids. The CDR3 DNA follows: TGCAGCGCCCTTTCGTACGGGACAGGGGTCAATGAGCAGTTCTTC. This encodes CSALSYGTGVNEQFF.

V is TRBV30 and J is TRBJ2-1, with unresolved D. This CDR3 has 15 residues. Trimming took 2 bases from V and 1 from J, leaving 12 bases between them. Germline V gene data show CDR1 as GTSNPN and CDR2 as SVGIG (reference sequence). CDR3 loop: CAWSLLSGSYNEQFF. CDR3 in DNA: TGTGCCTGGAGTCTTCTCTCGGGTTCCTACAATGAGCAGTTCTTC.

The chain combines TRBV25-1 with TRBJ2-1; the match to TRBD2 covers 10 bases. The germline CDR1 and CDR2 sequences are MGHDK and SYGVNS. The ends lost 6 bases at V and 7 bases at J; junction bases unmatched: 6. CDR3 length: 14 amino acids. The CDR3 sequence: CASRGSGGANEQFF. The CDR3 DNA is TGTGCCAGCAGGGGGAGCGGGGGGGCGAATGAGCAGTTCTTC.

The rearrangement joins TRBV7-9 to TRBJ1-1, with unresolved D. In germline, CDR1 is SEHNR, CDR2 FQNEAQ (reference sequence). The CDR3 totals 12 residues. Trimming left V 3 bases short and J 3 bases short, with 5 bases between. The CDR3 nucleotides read TGTGCCAGCAGCTTGCAGTACACTGAAGCTTTCTTT. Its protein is CASSLQYTEAFF.

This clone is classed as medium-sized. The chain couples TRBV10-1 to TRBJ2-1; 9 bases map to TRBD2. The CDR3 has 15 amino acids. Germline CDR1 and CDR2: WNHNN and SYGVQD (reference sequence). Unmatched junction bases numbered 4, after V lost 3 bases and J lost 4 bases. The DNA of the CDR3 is TGCGCCAGCAGTGAAGGCGGGGGGGATTACAATGAGCAGTTCTTC. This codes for CASSEGGGDYNEQFF.

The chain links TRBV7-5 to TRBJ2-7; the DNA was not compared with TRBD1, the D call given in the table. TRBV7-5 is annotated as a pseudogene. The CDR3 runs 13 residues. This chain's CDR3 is CARSRDRAYEQYF. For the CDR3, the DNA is TGTGCCAGAAGCCGGGACAGGGCTTACGAGCAGTACTTC.

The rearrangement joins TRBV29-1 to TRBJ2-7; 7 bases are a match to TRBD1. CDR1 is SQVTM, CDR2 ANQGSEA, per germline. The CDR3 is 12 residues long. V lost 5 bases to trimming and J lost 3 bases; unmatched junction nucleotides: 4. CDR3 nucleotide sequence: TGCAGCGTTCGACAGGGTGGCTACGAGCAGTACTTC. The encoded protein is CSVRQGGYEQYF.

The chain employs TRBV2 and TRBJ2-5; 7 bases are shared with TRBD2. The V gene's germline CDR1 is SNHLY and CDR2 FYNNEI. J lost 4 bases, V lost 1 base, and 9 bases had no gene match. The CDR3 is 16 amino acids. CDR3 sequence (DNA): TGTGCCAGCAGTGAAGAGGAAAGCGGGGTGCGAGAGACCCAGTACTTC. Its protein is CASSEEESGVRETQYF.

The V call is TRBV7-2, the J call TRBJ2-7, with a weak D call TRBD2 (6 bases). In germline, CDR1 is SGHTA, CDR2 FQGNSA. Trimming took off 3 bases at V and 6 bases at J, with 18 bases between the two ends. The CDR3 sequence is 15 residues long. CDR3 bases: TGTGCCAGCAGCTTCTTGGTTGGAGGGGATTCCGAGCAGTACTTC. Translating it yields CASSFLVGGDSEQYF.

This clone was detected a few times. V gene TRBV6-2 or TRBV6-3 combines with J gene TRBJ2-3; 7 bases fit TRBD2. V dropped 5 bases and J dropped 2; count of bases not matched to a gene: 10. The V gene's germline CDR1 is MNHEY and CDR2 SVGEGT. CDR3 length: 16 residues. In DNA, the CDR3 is TGTGCCAGCAGTCCAATAGGGCGGGGGAACACAGATACGCAGTATTTT. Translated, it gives CASSPIGRGNTDTQYF.

As DNA, the CDR3 is TGCGCCAGCAGCTTTACTAGCGGGGGCACAGATACGCAGTATTTT. It specifies CASSFTSGGTDTQYF. The rearrangement joins TRBV5-1 to TRBJ2-3; 10 nucleotides match TRBD2. V lost 2 bases, J lost 1 base, and 1 base stayed unmatched. This CDR3 spans 15 amino acids. The germline V gene has CDR1 SGHRS and CDR2 YFSETQ.

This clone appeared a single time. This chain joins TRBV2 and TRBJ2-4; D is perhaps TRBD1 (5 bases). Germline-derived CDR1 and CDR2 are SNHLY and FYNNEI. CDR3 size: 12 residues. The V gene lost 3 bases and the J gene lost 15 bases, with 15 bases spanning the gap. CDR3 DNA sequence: TGTGCCAGCAGTGATGATACCCACAGGAGGTACTTC. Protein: CASSDDTHRRYF. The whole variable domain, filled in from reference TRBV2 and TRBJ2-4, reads EPEVTQTPSHQVTQMGQEVILRCVPISNHLYFYWYRQILGQKVEFLVSFYNNEISEKSEIFDDQFSVERPDGSNFTLKIRSTKLEDSAMYFCASSDDTHRRYFGAGTRLSVL.

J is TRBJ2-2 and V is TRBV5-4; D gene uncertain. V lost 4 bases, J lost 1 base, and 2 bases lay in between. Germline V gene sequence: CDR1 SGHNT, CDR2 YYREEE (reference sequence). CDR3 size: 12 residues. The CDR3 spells CASSRNTGELFF. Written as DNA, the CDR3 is TGTGCCAGCAGCCGGAACACCGGGGAGCTGTTTTTT.

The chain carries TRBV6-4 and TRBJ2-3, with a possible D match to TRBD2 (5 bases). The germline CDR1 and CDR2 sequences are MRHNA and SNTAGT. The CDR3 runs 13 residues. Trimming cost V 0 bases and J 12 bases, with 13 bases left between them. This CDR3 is CASSDSRASLQYF. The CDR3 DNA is TGTGCCAGCAGTGACTCGAGGGCTAGCCTCCAGTATTTT.

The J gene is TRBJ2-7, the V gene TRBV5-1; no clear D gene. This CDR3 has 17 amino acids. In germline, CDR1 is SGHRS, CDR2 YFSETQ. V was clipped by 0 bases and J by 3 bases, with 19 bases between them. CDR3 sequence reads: CASSLAMSPGIIYEQYF. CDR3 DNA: TGCGCCAGCAGCTTGGCCATGAGCCCAGGCATAATCTACGAGCAGTACTTC.

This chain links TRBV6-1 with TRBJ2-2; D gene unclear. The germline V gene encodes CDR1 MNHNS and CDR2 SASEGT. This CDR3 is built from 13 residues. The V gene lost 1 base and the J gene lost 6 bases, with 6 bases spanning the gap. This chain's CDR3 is CASSEVISGELFF. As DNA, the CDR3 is TGTGCCAGCAGTGAAGTAATCTCCGGGGAGCTGTTTTTT.

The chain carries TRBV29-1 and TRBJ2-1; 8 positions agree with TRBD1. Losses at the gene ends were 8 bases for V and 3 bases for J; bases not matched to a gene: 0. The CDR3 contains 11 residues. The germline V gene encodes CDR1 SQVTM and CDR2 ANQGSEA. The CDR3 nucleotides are TGCAGCACAGGGGGCTACAATGAGCAGTTCTTC. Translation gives CSTGGYNEQFF.

Here the CDR3 DNA reads TGTGCCAGCAGCTTAGCACCCTTGGGGGGGGGCCGGGAGACCCAGTACTTC. It encodes CASSLAPLGGGRETQYF. This chain uses TRBV7-2 with TRBJ2-5, with D tentatively TRBD2 (7 bases). The CDR3 consists of 17 residues. V was clipped by 0 bases and J by 5 bases, with 19 bases between them. Germline V CDR1 and CDR2: SGHTA, FQGNSA.

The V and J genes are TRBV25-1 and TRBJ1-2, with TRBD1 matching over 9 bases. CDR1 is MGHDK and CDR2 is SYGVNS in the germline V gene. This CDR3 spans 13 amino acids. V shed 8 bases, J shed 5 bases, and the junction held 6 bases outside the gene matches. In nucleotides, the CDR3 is TGTGCCAGCGAGGACAGGGGAAGATATGGCTACACCTTC. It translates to CASEDRGRYGYTF.

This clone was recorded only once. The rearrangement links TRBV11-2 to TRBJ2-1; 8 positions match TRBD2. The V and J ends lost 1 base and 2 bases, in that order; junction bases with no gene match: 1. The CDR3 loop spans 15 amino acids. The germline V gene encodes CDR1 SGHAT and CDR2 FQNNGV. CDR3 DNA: TGTGCCAGCAGCTTAGCGGGGGGGCCCTACAATGAGCAGTTCTTC. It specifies CASSLAGGPYNEQFF.

CDR3 protein: CASSPGERETQYF. DNA of the CDR3: TGTGCCAGCTCACCAGGCGAGCGGGAGACCCAGTACTTC. This rearrangement joins TRBV18 to TRBJ2-5, with D perhaps matching TRBD2 (5 bases). V was cut by 2 bases and J by 5 bases, with 9 bases left in between. CDR3 length: 13 residues. From germline, CDR1 is KGHSH and CDR2 LQKENI.

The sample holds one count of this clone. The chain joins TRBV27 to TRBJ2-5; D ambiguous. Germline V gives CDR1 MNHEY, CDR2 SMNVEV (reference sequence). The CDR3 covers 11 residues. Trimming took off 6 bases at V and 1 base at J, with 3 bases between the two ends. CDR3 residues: CASSGQETQYF. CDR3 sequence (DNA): TGTGCCAGCAGCGGCCAAGAGACCCAGTACTTC.

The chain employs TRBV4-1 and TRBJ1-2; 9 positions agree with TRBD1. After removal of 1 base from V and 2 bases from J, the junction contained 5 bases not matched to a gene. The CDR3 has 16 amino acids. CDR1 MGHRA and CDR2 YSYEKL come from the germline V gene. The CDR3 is CASSQGGTGLNYGYTF. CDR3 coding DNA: TGCGCCAGCAGCCAAGGAGGGACAGGGCTGAACTATGGCTACACCTTC.

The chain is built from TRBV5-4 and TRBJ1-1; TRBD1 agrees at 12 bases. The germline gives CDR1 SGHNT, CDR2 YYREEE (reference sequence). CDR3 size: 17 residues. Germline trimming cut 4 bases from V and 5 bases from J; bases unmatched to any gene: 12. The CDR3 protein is CASSPTPGTGGTTEAFF. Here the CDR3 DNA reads TGTGCCAGCAGCCCTACTCCCGGGACAGGGGGCACGACTGAAGCTTTCTTT.

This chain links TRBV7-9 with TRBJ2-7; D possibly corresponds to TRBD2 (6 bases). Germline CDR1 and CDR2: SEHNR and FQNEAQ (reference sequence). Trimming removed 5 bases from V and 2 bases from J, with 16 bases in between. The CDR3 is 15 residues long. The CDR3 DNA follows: TGTGCCAGCAGCAGCCGGGACTCCTGGACCTACGAGCAGTACTTC. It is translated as CASSSRDSWTYEQYF. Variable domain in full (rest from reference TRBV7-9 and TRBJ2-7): DTGVSQNPRHKITKRGQNVTFRCDPISEHNRLYWYRQTLGQGPEFLTYFQNEAQLEKSRLLSDRFSAERPKGSFSTLEIQRTEQGDSAMYLCASSSRDSWTYEQYFGPGTRLTVT.

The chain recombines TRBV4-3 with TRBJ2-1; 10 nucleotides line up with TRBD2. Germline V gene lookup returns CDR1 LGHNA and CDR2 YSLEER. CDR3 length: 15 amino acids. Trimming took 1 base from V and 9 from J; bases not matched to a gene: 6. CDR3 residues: CASSQGGAGGVEQFF. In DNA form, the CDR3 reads TGCGCCAGCAGCCAAGGTGGAGCGGGGGGGGTTGAGCAGTTCTTC.

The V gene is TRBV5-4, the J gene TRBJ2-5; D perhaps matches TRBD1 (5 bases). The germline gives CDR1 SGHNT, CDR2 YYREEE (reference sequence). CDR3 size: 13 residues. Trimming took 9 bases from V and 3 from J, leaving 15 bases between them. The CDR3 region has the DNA TGTGCCACAACCGGCATAGGGGAAGAGACCCAGTACTTC. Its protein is CATTGIGEETQYF.